The clone carrying this T cell receptor beta chain was detected a few times. Deletions cut 5 bases from V and 2 bases from J, with 16 bases between. Looked up from germline, CDR1 is SQVTM and CDR2 is ANQGSEA. The CDR3 loop spans 14 amino acids. The sample originates from a study of neurological immune-mediated disorders. TCRdb processed the 5' RACE reads anew with MiXCR; each CDR3 protein has one entry. The sample includes some 53,000 distinct CDR3 sequences, roughly 17% of them seen just once. Sequences were obtained from PBMCs. The origin of this receptor is a man aged 55-75 years in good health. The chain recombines TRBV29-1 with TRBJ2-7; weak D call: TRBD2 (6 bases). CDR3 protein: CSVKPGGGAYEQYF. As DNA, the CDR3 is TGCAGCGTTAAGCCCGGGGGAGGCGCCTACGAGCAGTACTTC.